The source of this T cell receptor beta chain is a study of blood T cells in healthy people across ages. Points from the study as a whole: With unsorted PBMCs, a conclusive comparison of naive versus antigen-experienced cells was not possible. Possibly confounding the expanded clonotype changes was the fact that donor CMV status was unknown.

Each sample gave at least 6.5 million isolated PBMCs. For the second PCR, which ran for about 6 to 11 cycles, a sample-barcoded 5' primer and a J-beta primer mix were used. Each of the cDNA molecules was tagged by a template-switch adaptor with 12 random nucleotides. TCRdb used MiXCR to reprocess the 5' RACE reads, holding one entry per CDR3 protein. The data contain more than 650,000 distinct CDR3 sequences, over 20% of them singletons. There are 14 residues in the CDR3. With regard to this clonotype: Antigen: not known.

The sequence was collected from a man between 70 and 80 years old in good health. This chain uses TRBV12-3 or TRBV12-4 with TRBJ2-5; 9 bases align to TRBD1. With the DNA end fitting TRBJ2-7 better, the J assignment may be wrong. Source material: blood. The CDR3 loop is CASSSTGQGYEQYF. The CDR3 DNA follows: TGTGCCAGCAGTTCCACTGGACAGGGGTACGAGCAGTACTTC.